Listed here are 30 T cell receptor beta chains from one sample, sequenced in a study of blood T cell repertoires in COVID-19. Profiling relied on immunoSEQ multiplex PCR, and the TCRdb table lists in-frame clones only, not all of them. This sample has approximately 170,000 clones, with about 92% found just once. Input material: peripheral blood. The receptors were gathered from a man aged 55 to 70 with active or convalescent COVID-19.

The chain's CDR3 is CASSASSGGAQQYF. CDR3 sequence (DNA): TGTGCCAGCAGTGCCTCTAGCGGGGGGGCCCAGCAGTACTTC. The genes are TRBV25-1 and TRBJ2-7, with TRBD2 identical over 12 bases. The germline V gene has CDR1 MGHDK and CDR2 SYGVNS. This CDR3 has 14 residues. J was trimmed by 8 bases and V by 4 bases; bases with no gene match: 6.

The J gene is TRBJ2-4, the V gene TRBV11-1, with a tentative D call TRBD1 (5 bases). The CDR3 contains 15 residues. With 1 base removed from V and 1 base from J, the gap between germline ends came to 8 bases. Germline-derived CDR1 and CDR2 are SGHAT and FQDESV (reference sequence). The CDR3 sequence: CASSLEGIAKNIQYF. The CDR3 region has the DNA TGTGCCAGCAGCTTAGAGGGGATTGCCAAAAACATTCAGTACTTC.

The rearrangement joins TRBV3-1 (or the pseudogene TRBV3-2) to TRBJ1-3; 7 positions match TRBD1. This CDR3 is built from 15 residues. The ends lost 3 bases at V and 1 base at J; junction bases unmatched: 3. Germline CDR1 is LGHDT and CDR2 is YNNKEL (reference sequence). CDR3: CASSHPGGSGNTIYF. The DNA of the CDR3 is TGTGCCAGCAGCCATCCAGGGGGGTCTGGAAACACCATATATTTT.

The chain joins TRBV3-1 (or the pseudogene TRBV3-2) to TRBJ1-3; D not resolved. Trimming removed 5 bases from V and 2 bases from J, with 16 bases in between. In germline, CDR1 is LGHDT, CDR2 YNNKEL (reference sequence). This CDR3 spans 16 amino acids. In DNA, the CDR3 is TGTGCCAGCAGCGCAGTCGTAGCCCGGCCTGGAAACACCATATATTTT. Residues: CASSAVVARPGNTIYF.

The chain joins TRBV19 to TRBJ1-3; 8 bases match TRBD1. The trim removed 9 bases at V and 3 bases at J, leaving 10 bases unmatched. The germline V gene has CDR1 LNHDA and CDR2 SQIVND (reference sequence). The CDR3 runs 15 residues. CDR3 in DNA: TGTGCCAGCAGACAGGGGAATAGTTATGGAAACACCATATATTTT. It codes for CASRQGNSYGNTIYF.

This chain links TRBV7-6 with TRBJ2-5, with a weak D call TRBD2 (5 bases). The CDR3 is 16 residues long. The V end lost 2 bases, the J end lost 5 bases, and 18 bases lay between the germline ends. The germline CDR1 and CDR2 sequences are SGHVS and FNYEAQ. In nucleotides, the CDR3 is TGTGCCAGCAGCTTATATATAGGATCGGCGGGCGAGACCCAGTACTTC. Amino acid sequence: CASSLYIGSAGETQYF.

The sample holds a few counts of this clone. The chain employs TRBV6-5 and TRBJ2-7; perhaps TRBD1 as D (6 bases). V was cut by 6 bases and J by 9 bases, with 15 bases left in between. This CDR3 comprises 12 residues. Germline CDR1 and CDR2: MNHEY and SVGAGI. The CDR3, as DNA: TGTGCCAGCAGACCGCAGGGGCGTGGGCAGTACTTC. It encodes CASRPQGRGQYF.

The chain joins TRBV5-1 to TRBJ1-6; D is possibly TRBD1 (6 bases). The CDR3 runs 15 residues. Trimming shortened V by 0 bases and J by 5 bases, and 9 bases separated the two germline ends. CDR1 SGHRS and CDR2 YFSETQ come from the germline V gene. The CDR3 sequence is CASSLDRVDNSPLHF. CDR3 sequence (DNA): TGCGCCAGCAGCTTGGACAGGGTGGATAATTCACCCCTCCACTTT.

In DNA form, the CDR3 reads TGTGCCAGCAGTAGATTCGACAGGATCGGCGAAAAACTGTTTTTT. Amino acid sequence: CASSRFDRIGEKLFF. The rearrangement uses TRBV6-5 and TRBJ1-4, with a weak D call TRBD1 (6 bases). CDR3 size: 15 residues. The germline V and J ends were trimmed by 5 bases and 8 bases, with 18 bases remaining between them. Looked up from germline, CDR1 is MNHEY and CDR2 is SVGAGI.

The chain recombines TRBV6-5 with TRBJ1-2, with 9 bases identical to TRBD1. J lost 5 bases, V lost 5 bases, and 9 bases had no gene match. The germline V gene encodes CDR1 MNHEY and CDR2 SVGAGI. The length of the CDR3 is 15 residues. The CDR3 nucleotides are TGTGCCAGCAGTAGTCCCGGGACAGGGTATTATGGCTACACCTTC. Encoded protein: CASSSPGTGYYGYTF.

The genes are TRBV6-2 or TRBV6-3 and TRBJ1-5, with 11 bases that match TRBD1. This CDR3 region has 18 residues. The V segment lost 3 bases and the J segment 0 bases; nucleotides outside the gene matches: 7. The germline V gene encodes CDR1 MNHEY and CDR2 SVGEGT. The CDR3 region is CASSYSGTGGYSNQPQHF. The CDR3 DNA sequence: TGTGCCAGCAGTTATTCCGGGACAGGGGGATATAGCAATCAGCCCCAGCATTTT.

The chain recombines TRBV6-5 with TRBJ1-2; TRBD1 matches at 11 bases. The germline gives CDR1 MNHEY, CDR2 SVGAGI. The CDR3 loop spans 16 amino acids. The J segment lost 4 bases and the V segment lost 0 bases, leaving 4 bases of the junction unmatched. The CDR3 nucleotides read TGTGCCAGCAGTTACTCTTGGACAGGGGGCTTCTATGGCTACACCTTC. It is translated as CASSYSWTGGFYGYTF.

The V gene is TRBV19, the J gene TRBJ2-7; 10 nucleotides match TRBD1. With V trimmed by 5 bases and J by 4 bases, 2 bases remained unmatched. The CDR3 covers 13 residues. From germline, CDR1 is LNHDA and CDR2 SQIVND (reference sequence). The CDR3 coding sequence is TGTGCCAGTAGTTGGACAGGGGGGTACGAGCAGTACTTC. As protein: CASSWTGGYEQYF.

The chain has TRBV10-3 and TRBJ2-7, with a possible D match to TRBD2 (6 bases). Trimming took 11 bases from V and 7 from J, leaving 27 bases between them. Looked up from germline, CDR1 is ENHRY and CDR2 is SYGVKD. The CDR3 has 15 amino acids. Here the CDR3 reads CAPRPGREPLREQYF. CDR3 coding DNA: TGTGCCCCCAGACCTGGGCGGGAACCTCTGAGGGAGCAGTACTTC.

CDR3 nucleotides: TGTGCCAGTAGTCCCCAGGAGGGCGAGCAGTACTTC. Translation gives CASSPQEGEQYF. The chain is built from TRBV19 and TRBJ2-7; D is perhaps TRBD2 (6 bases). V was trimmed by 5 bases and J by 6 bases, leaving 11 bases between them. Per the germline V gene, CDR1 is LNHDA and CDR2 is SQIVND (reference sequence). This CDR3 is 12 amino acids long.

V usage is TRBV7-9 and J usage is TRBJ2-7, with a weak D call TRBD1 (5 bases). This CDR3 is 14 amino acids long. V gave up 3 bases and J gave up 0 bases, with 9 bases separating them. CDR1 SEHNR and CDR2 FQNEAQ come from the germline V gene (reference sequence). CDR3 loop: CASSFDSNSYEQYF. The CDR3 DNA reads TGTGCCAGCAGCTTTGACAGTAACTCCTACGAGCAGTACTTC.

This sequence joins TRBV27 and TRBJ2-3; 8 bases match TRBD2. Germline assignment: CDR1 MNHEY and CDR2 SMNVEV (reference sequence). The V segment lost 3 bases and the J segment 4 bases; nucleotides outside the gene matches: 9. The CDR3 consists of 16 residues. CDR3 DNA sequence: TGTGCCAGCAGTTTCGCCGGGACTAGAAGGGCAGATACGCAGTATTTT. This gives the protein CASSFAGTRRADTQYF.

This clone showed up just once. The rearrangement joins TRBV5-1 to TRBJ1-2, with TRBD1 matching 8 bases. V lost 4 bases, J lost 0 bases, and 5 bases stayed unmatched. Germline CDR1 SGHRS, CDR2 YFSETQ. The CDR3 runs 15 residues. The CDR3 sequence: CASSPGGTTNYGYTF. CDR3 coding DNA: TGCGCCAGCAGCCCAGGGGGCACTACTAACTATGGCTACACCTTC.

The V and J genes are TRBV6-5 and TRBJ1-1; D remains ambiguous. Trimming removed 2 bases from V and 0 bases from J, with 7 bases in between. Germline V gene data show CDR1 as MNHEY and CDR2 as SVGAGI. This CDR3 spans 14 amino acids. In DNA, the CDR3 is TGTGCCAGCAGTTACGAGGGCATGAACACTGAAGCTTTCTTT. It encodes CASSYEGMNTEAFF.

The V call is TRBV6-6, the J call TRBJ1-5; 9 bases line up with TRBD1. Germline trimming cut 7 bases from V and 9 bases from J; bases unmatched to any gene: 7. From germline, CDR1 is MNHNY and CDR2 SVGAGI (reference sequence). The CDR3 has 13 residues. The DNA for the CDR3 is TGTGCCAGCACCGAAACAGGGGGCGCGCCCCAGCATTTT. Amino acids: CASTETGGAPQHF.

The chain couples TRBV6-1 to TRBJ1-5; TRBD1 matches at 10 bases. Germline values: CDR1 MNHNS, CDR2 SASEGT. CDR3 length: 16 amino acids. J was trimmed by 6 bases and V by 1 base; bases with no gene match: 6. The CDR3: CASSEVLGQGVQPQHF. The DNA for the CDR3 is TGTGCCAGCAGTGAAGTATTAGGACAGGGGGTTCAGCCCCAGCATTTT.

The gene calls are TRBV5-1 and TRBJ2-5, with 7 bases identical to TRBD1. Losses at the gene ends were 4 bases for V and 0 bases for J; bases not matched to a gene: 6. The CDR3 runs to 15 residues. CDR1 is SGHRS and CDR2 is YFSETQ in the germline V gene. The chain's CDR3 is CASSPRDRNQETQYF. The CDR3 DNA reads TGCGCCAGCAGCCCCCGGGACAGAAACCAAGAGACCCAGTACTTC.

The CDR3 loop reads CASSYGQVGAYEQYF. The CDR3 DNA follows: TGCGCCAGCAGCTATGGACAGGTGGGGGCCTACGAGCAGTACTTC. The rearrangement joins TRBV5-1 to TRBJ2-7; 7 bases match TRBD1. There are 15 residues in the CDR3. CDR1 and CDR2 (germline): SGHRS, YFSETQ. With 3 bases clipped from V and 2 bases from J, the junction kept 8 bases outside the gene matches.

The chain has TRBV25-1 and TRBJ2-5; the D gene is possibly TRBD2 (7 bases). This CDR3 spans 13 amino acids. With 6 bases removed from V and 5 bases from J, the gap between germline ends came to 13 bases. The germline V gene has CDR1 MGHDK and CDR2 SYGVNS. CDR3 bases: TGTGCCAGCAGGGGGGGGGCGCGGGAGACCCAGTACTTC. It translates to CASRGGARETQYF.

This chain uses TRBV2 with TRBJ1-2; 7 bases line up with TRBD1. This CDR3 contains 15 residues. V trimming: 8 bases; J trimming: 7 bases; junction bases outside the gene matches: 16. Per germline, CDR1 SNHLY and CDR2 FYNNEI. The CDR3, as DNA: TGTGCCAGCCAAACCAATCAGGGGGGAGGTGGTGGCTACACCTTC. Translation gives CASQTNQGGGGGYTF.

This clone was counted a single time. J is TRBJ1-2 and V is TRBV6-2 or TRBV6-3; the D gene is possibly TRBD1 (6 bases). The germline gives CDR1 MNHEY, CDR2 SVGEGT. CDR3 size: 15 residues. Trimming shortened V by 2 bases and J by 8 bases, and 18 bases separated the two germline ends. CDR3 bases: TGTGCCAGCAGTTACCAGACGTTGGGGGGGCAAGGCTACACCTTC. Its translation: CASSYQTLGGQGYTF.

The chain has TRBV10-1 and TRBJ1-1, with TRBD1 identical over 7 bases. Germline V gives CDR1 WNHNN, CDR2 SYGVQD (reference sequence). The CDR3 totals 15 residues. With 3 bases clipped from V and 5 bases from J, the junction kept 9 bases outside the gene matches. The CDR3 bases are TGCGCCAGCAGTGATATAACAGGGGTCGGGACTGAAGCTTTCTTT. It translates to CASSDITGVGTEAFF.

J is TRBJ2-1 and V is TRBV11-2; 8 nucleotides match TRBD2. This CDR3 region has 16 residues. Germline-derived CDR1 and CDR2 are SGHAT and FQNNGV. V dropped 0 bases and J dropped 5; count of bases not matched to a gene: 6. CDR3 sequence: CASSLEYLLADNEQFF. In nucleotides, the CDR3 is TGTGCCAGCAGCTTAGAGTATTTACTAGCGGACAATGAGCAGTTCTTC.

V and J are TRBV7-9 and TRBJ1-2; no firm D call. The CDR3 extends over 16 amino acids. V was clipped by 3 bases and J by 1 base, with 15 bases between them. Germline CDR1 SEHNR, CDR2 FQNEAQ (reference sequence). The CDR3 reads CASSLNPSGYNYGYTF. The CDR3 DNA is TGTGCCAGCAGCTTGAACCCCAGCGGATATAACTATGGCTACACCTTC.

This chain links TRBV11-2 with TRBJ1-1; D gene unclear. The V gene's germline CDR1 is SGHAT and CDR2 FQNNGV. Trimming took 0 bases from V and 7 from J, leaving 12 bases between them. The CDR3 covers 14 residues. CDR3 in amino acids: CASSLDRVINEAFF. The CDR3 DNA follows: TGTGCCAGCAGCTTAGATCGGGTCATAAATGAAGCTTTCTTT.